The 27 T cell receptor beta chains reported below all come from one sample, sequenced in a study of T cell responses to AZD1222 COVID-19 vaccine. TCRdb's copy holds only in-frame clones and misses some; the assay was immunoSEQ multiplex PCR. The sample data list over 130,000 clones. Sequencing was performed on peripheral blood. The receptors stem from an adult in good health.

V and J are TRBV10-3 and TRBJ2-3; D is unclear. Per germline, CDR1 ENHRY and CDR2 SYGVKD. V was clipped by 6 bases and J by 0 bases, with 13 bases between them. The CDR3 sequence is 15 residues long. The CDR3 bases are TGTGCCATCAGCCTAGGTACAACTAGCACAGATACGCAGTATTTT. It specifies CAISLGTTSTDTQYF.

The rearrangement uses TRBV5-6 and TRBJ1-2; D uncertain. Germline CDR1 is SGHDT and CDR2 is YYEEEE. V shed 1 base and J shed 1 base, with 8 bases lying between them. This CDR3 has 14 amino acids. In DNA, the CDR3 is TGTGCCAGCAGCTTGCACAGCTTTAACTATGGCTACACCTTC. As protein: CASSLHSFNYGYTF.

V usage is TRBV2 and J usage is TRBJ1-2; no reliable D call. The germline V and J ends were trimmed by 2 bases and 3 bases, with 7 bases remaining between them. The CDR3 sequence is 13 residues long. Germline CDR1 SNHLY, CDR2 FYNNEI. The CDR3 DNA follows: TGTGCCAGCAGTGAATCCCGGGACTATGGCTACACCTTC. Residues: CASSESRDYGYTF.

This chain joins TRBV4-3 and TRBJ2-7; D uncertain. The V gene lost 0 bases and the J gene lost 1 base, with 7 bases spanning the gap. Per the germline V gene, CDR1 is LGHNA and CDR2 is YSLEER. The CDR3 contains 14 residues. CDR3 in amino acids: CASSQDAPSYEQYF. The CDR3 nucleotides read TGCGCCAGCAGCCAAGATGCCCCGTCCTACGAGCAGTACTTC.

The chain uses TRBV19 and TRBJ1-1; the match to TRBD1 covers 10 bases. There are 18 residues in the CDR3. Per the germline V gene, CDR1 is LNHDA and CDR2 is SQIVND (reference sequence). The trim removed 7 bases at V and 5 bases at J, leaving 19 bases unmatched. CDR3 coding DNA: TGTGCCAGTACCCAAGGGGGGACAGGGGCGGTTTTAGGAACTGAAGCTTTCTTT. Encoded protein: CASTQGGTGAVLGTEAFF.

The J gene is TRBJ2-1, the V gene TRBV10-3; TRBD2 matches at 15 bases. Germline assignment: CDR1 ENHRY and CDR2 SYGVKD. Germline trimming cut 8 bases from V and 8 bases from J; bases unmatched to any gene: 4. The CDR3 runs 14 residues. The CDR3 DNA reads as TGTGCCATCGGGACTAGCGGGGGGAGGGATGAGCAGTTCTTC. This codes for CAIGTSGGRDEQFF.

J is TRBJ1-4 and V is TRBV11-3; D perhaps matches TRBD1 (5 bases). This CDR3 comprises 17 residues. The V end was cut by 2 bases, the J end by 0 bases, with 13 bases between. Germline CDR1 is SGHNT and CDR2 is YENEEA. The CDR3 reads CASSLQGLPATNEKLFF. DNA of the CDR3: TGTGCCAGCAGCTTACAGGGACTCCCTGCAACTAATGAAAAACTGTTTTTT.

The chain joins TRBV9 to TRBJ2-7, with 9 bases aligning to TRBD1. V shed 1 base and J 6 bases; nucleotides not matched to a gene: 5. Germline CDR1 and CDR2: SGDLS and YYNGEE. The CDR3 covers 14 residues. The CDR3 region has the DNA TGTGCCAGCAGCGTAACAGGGGGCCCCTCCGAGCAGTACTTC. Amino acids: CASSVTGGPSEQYF.

The J gene is TRBJ1-1, the V gene TRBV5-6; maybe TRBD1 (6 bases). This CDR3 has 14 amino acids. V dropped 1 base and J dropped 11 bases, with 18 bases sitting between them. Germline values: CDR1 SGHDT, CDR2 YYEEEE. The CDR3 DNA is TGTGCCAGCAGCTTGTGGTCAAGGGGGAGTTACGCTTTCTTT. This gives the protein CASSLWSRGSYAFF.

The CDR3 loop is CASSTSGGHQPDEQYF. The CDR3, as DNA: TGCGCCAGCAGTACTAGCGGGGGCCATCAACCCGACGAGCAGTACTTC. This sequence joins TRBV10-1 and TRBJ2-7, with TRBD2 identical over 11 bases. The CDR3 sequence is 16 residues long. The ends lost 5 bases at V and 5 bases at J; junction bases unmatched: 11. Germline lookup yields CDR1 WNHNN and CDR2 SYGVQD (reference sequence).

The genes are TRBV6-5 and TRBJ2-7; D gene unclear. The CDR3 extends over 14 amino acids. V gave up 2 bases and J gave up 4 bases, with 12 bases separating them. The germline gives CDR1 MNHEY, CDR2 SVGAGI. The CDR3 region has the DNA TGTGCCAGCAGTTACCGGCGAGTAGGGTACGAGCAGTACTTC. The encoded protein is CASSYRRVGYEQYF.

J is TRBJ2-2 and V is TRBV19; the D gene is possibly TRBD2 (6 bases). V gave up 4 bases and J gave up 4 bases, with 19 bases separating them. The CDR3 loop spans 17 amino acids. The germline V gene encodes CDR1 LNHDA and CDR2 SQIVND (reference sequence). CDR3: CASSRGGMVGATGELFF. DNA of the CDR3: TGTGCCAGTAGTAGGGGCGGGATGGTTGGGGCCACCGGGGAGCTGTTTTTT.

CDR3 amino acids: CASSLTGRFNSPLHF. CDR3 bases: TGTGCCAGCAGCTTAACGGGACGGTTTAATTCACCCCTCCACTTT. The J gene is TRBJ1-6, the V gene TRBV11-2; D possibly corresponds to TRBD1 (5 bases). There are 15 residues in the CDR3. Germline values: CDR1 SGHAT, CDR2 FQNNGV. V was trimmed by 2 bases and J by 6 bases, leaving 11 bases between them.

This rearrangement joins TRBV7-2 to TRBJ2-2; TRBD1 matches at 7 bases. CDR1 and CDR2 from the germline V gene are SGHTA and FQGNSA. The V and J ends lost 6 bases and 2 bases, in that order; junction bases with no gene match: 9. The CDR3 runs to 16 residues. The DNA of the CDR3 is TGTGCCAGCAGGAACGACGGGACAGTCAACACCGGGGAGCTGTTTTTT. It is translated as CASRNDGTVNTGELFF.

J is TRBJ1-6 and V is TRBV5-5, with D perhaps TRBD1 (5 bases). This CDR3 has 14 amino acids. V gave up 4 bases and J gave up 10 bases, with 15 bases separating them. The germline CDR1 and CDR2 sequences are SGHKS and YYEKEE (reference sequence). The CDR3 coding sequence is TGTGCCAGCAGCCCGGCCGGGGGAAGCTCACCCCTCCACTTT. It specifies CASSPAGGSSPLHF.

The chain uses TRBV2 and TRBJ2-5; no definite D call. The length of the CDR3 is 14 residues. CDR1 is SNHLY, CDR2 FYNNEI, per germline. V lost 6 bases to trimming and J lost 5 bases, with 16 bases between them. CDR3 in DNA: TGTGCCAGCAGCGTTCAGCGTCCCGGGGAGACCCAGTACTTC. This gives the protein CASSVQRPGETQYF.

The V gene is TRBV5-1, the J gene TRBJ1-1; no clear D gene. CDR3 length: 14 amino acids. Trimming shortened V by 5 bases and J by 4 bases, and 15 bases separated the two germline ends. Germline V gene data show CDR1 as SGHRS and CDR2 as YFSETQ. This chain's CDR3 is CASREREFGTEAFF. In DNA form, the CDR3 reads TGCGCCAGCAGGGAAAGGGAATTCGGCACTGAAGCTTTCTTT.

The CDR3 sequence is CASSSLSTDTQYF. The CDR3, as DNA: TGTGCCAGCAGTTCTCTGAGCACAGATACGCAGTATTTT. V and J are TRBV12-3 or TRBV12-4 and TRBJ2-3; D is ambiguous. Trimming removed 4 bases from V and 0 bases from J, with 5 bases in between. There are 13 residues in the CDR3.

The rearrangement uses TRBV18 and TRBJ1-1; D gene uncertain. This CDR3 contains 14 residues. Germline CDR1 and CDR2: KGHSH and LQKENI. Trimming took 6 bases from V and 1 from J, leaving 12 bases between them. CDR3: CASSPGSGNTEAFF. The CDR3 coding sequence is TGTGCCAGCTCCCCCGGGAGCGGGAACACTGAAGCTTTCTTT.

The chain's CDR3 is CASSKDRASTEAFF. The CDR3 DNA follows: TGTGCCAGCAGCAAGGACAGGGCGAGCACTGAAGCTTTCTTT. The chain has TRBV11-1 and TRBJ1-1, with 8 bases lining up with TRBD1. After removal of 5 bases from V and 4 bases from J, the junction contained 6 bases not matched to a gene. This CDR3 is built from 14 residues. Looked up from germline, CDR1 is SGHAT and CDR2 is FQDESV (reference sequence).

In nucleotides, the CDR3 is TGCGCCAGCAGCCCAGATGGGGGGAATTACAATGAGCAGTTCTTC. Translated: CASSPDGGNYNEQFF. This chain joins TRBV5-1 and TRBJ2-1, with D tentatively TRBD2 (6 bases). V lost 4 bases and J lost 4, with 15 bases in between. CDR1 and CDR2 (germline): SGHRS, YFSETQ. The CDR3 has 15 amino acids. Variable domain in full (rest from reference TRBV5-1 and TRBJ2-1): KAGVTQTPRYLIKTRGQQVTLSCSPISGHRSVSWYQQTPGQGLQFLFEYFSETQRNKGNFPGRFSGRQFSNSRSEMNVSTLELGDSALYLCASSPDGGNYNEQFFGPGTRLTVL.

The chain couples TRBV14 to TRBJ2-3; 10 bases are a match to TRBD2. CDR1 and CDR2 (germline): SGHDN, FVKESK. The CDR3 extends over 15 amino acids. The V and J ends lost 8 bases and 0 bases, in that order; junction bases with no gene match: 5. As DNA, the CDR3 is TGTGCCAGCCGGAGCGGGGGGGAGAGCACAGATACGCAGTATTTT. As protein: CASRSGGESTDTQYF.

This chain connects TRBV5-6 to TRBJ1-1; D is undetermined. From germline, CDR1 is SGHDT and CDR2 YYEEEE. The germline V and J ends were trimmed by 2 bases and 4 bases, with 12 bases remaining between them. The CDR3 contains 14 residues. The CDR3 protein is CASSLAASGTEAFF. Written as DNA, the CDR3 is TGTGCCAGCAGCTTAGCGGCGTCAGGCACTGAAGCTTTCTTT.

The chain couples TRBV5-1 to TRBJ1-1; D is perhaps TRBD1 (6 bases). The CDR3 is 15 residues long. CDR1 is SGHRS and CDR2 is YFSETQ in the germline V gene. The V and J ends lost 4 bases and 3 bases respectively, with 16 bases between them. The CDR3 bases are TGCGCCAGCAGCCAGGACAGTCGGGCCGACACTGAAGCTTTCTTT. Its protein product is CASSQDSRADTEAFF.

The genes are TRBV5-4 and TRBJ2-2, with TRBD2 matching 12 bases. Germline V CDR1 and CDR2: SGHNT, YYREEE (reference sequence). J was trimmed by 2 bases and V by 2 bases; bases with no gene match: 4. This CDR3 comprises 17 residues. Written as DNA, the CDR3 is TGTGCCAGCAGCTTACAACTAGCGGGGGGAAACACCGGGGAGCTGTTTTTT. Its translation is CASSLQLAGGNTGELFF.

This sequence joins TRBV19 and TRBJ1-1; TRBD1 matches 7 bases. This CDR3 has 15 amino acids. In germline, CDR1 is LNHDA, CDR2 SQIVND (reference sequence). Germline trimming cut 5 bases from V and 7 bases from J; bases unmatched to any gene: 13. The CDR3 DNA is TGTGCCAGTAGTCCCCACCGGGACAGTGAATTTGAAGCTTTCTTT. Its protein product is CASSPHRDSEFEAFF.

The rearrangement links TRBV16 to TRBJ2-7; 10 positions agree with TRBD1. Germline CDR1 and CDR2: KGHSY and FQNENV. The junction had 11 bases not matched to a gene; V was cut back by 4 bases and J by 2 bases. CDR3 size: 17 residues. CDR3 sequence: CASSPPPGGTGAYEQYF. CDR3 nucleotide sequence: TGTGCCAGCAGCCCTCCCCCAGGGGGGACAGGGGCCTACGAGCAGTACTTC.